This is a list of T cell receptor beta chains from one sample in a study of blood T cells in healthy people across ages. MiXCR was run by TCRdb on the 5' RACE reads, yielding one entry per CDR3 protein. The data contain 730,000 or so distinct CDR3 sequences, around 40% of them seen just once; the ten biggest clones take up 20% to 25%. Source material: blood. These receptors originate from a woman aged 55-70 years in good health. Both conserved end residues are trimmed from each CDR3.

v_call: TRBV7-2
j_call: TRBJ2-1
cdr3_aa: ASSLVGGREHEQF

v_call: TRBV11-2
j_call: TRBJ2-1
cdr3_aa: ASSLEGTPKSSYNEQF

v_call: TRBV19
j_call: TRBJ2-5
cdr3_aa: ASSIKREAGETQY

v_call: TRBV19
j_call: TRBJ1-1
cdr3_aa: ASEDRVNTEAF

v_call: TRBV6-1
j_call: TRBJ2-3
cdr3_aa: ASSKAQGTGASTDTQY

v_call: TRBV14
j_call: TRBJ1-2
cdr3_aa: ASSRTGVGYGYT

v_call: TRBV4-2
j_call: TRBJ2-1
cdr3_aa: ASSPTSGYSYNEQF

v_call: TRBV20-1
j_call: TRBJ1-6
cdr3_aa: SASGQTLSYSPLH

v_call: TRBV29-1
j_call: TRBJ1-1
cdr3_aa: SVEPLRRTEAF

v_call: TRBV28
j_call: TRBJ2-5
cdr3_aa: ASSLNGLRQETQY

v_call: TRBV20-1
j_call: TRBJ2-3
cdr3_aa: SAIPGQRSTDTQY

v_call: TRBV7-9
j_call: TRBJ2-1
cdr3_aa: ASRGQGGFYGYNEQF

v_call: TRBV12-3/TRBV12-4
j_call: TRBJ2-5
cdr3_aa: ASSGGGNEETQY

v_call: TRBV21-1
j_call: TRBJ2-4
cdr3_aa: ASSTREQCLAKNIQY

v_call: TRBV14
j_call: TRBJ2-5
cdr3_aa: ASSQELAGAVTQY

v_call: TRBV20-1
j_call: TRBJ1-6
cdr3_aa: SARDPRRDRFFSPLH

v_call: TRBV10-3
j_call: TRBJ1-5
cdr3_aa: AISESGTGSHSNQPQH

v_call: TRBV29-1
j_call: TRBJ2-5
cdr3_aa: SVQGQGSRTQY

v_call: TRBV6-6
j_call: TRBJ1-2
cdr3_aa: ASSRDRVDGYT

v_call: TRBV9
j_call: TRBJ2-3
cdr3_aa: ASSVASLAGGTDTRY

v_call: TRBV5-1
j_call: TRBJ2-4
cdr3_aa: ASSYLGGRVKNIQY

v_call: TRBV7-9
j_call: TRBJ2-5
cdr3_aa: ASSSSRGMEETQY

v_call: TRBV20-1
j_call: TRBJ2-5
cdr3_aa: SAVTSGIREAQY

v_call: TRBV7-2
j_call: TRBJ1-5
cdr3_aa: ASSDRNSNQPQH

v_call: TRBV20-1
j_call: TRBJ2-7
cdr3_aa: SAPTPGRYEQY

v_call: TRBV27
j_call: TRBJ2-1
cdr3_aa: ASSLGLGSYNEQF

v_call: TRBV20-1
j_call: TRBJ2-7
cdr3_aa: SAVRTSGEPYEQY

v_call: TRBV6-6
j_call: TRBJ2-1
cdr3_aa: ASTPGTESYNEQF

v_call: TRBV7-2
j_call: TRBJ1-2
cdr3_aa: ASSSSTGPGYGYT

v_call: TRBV29-1
j_call: TRBJ1-4
cdr3_aa: SVEGAPGDEKLF

v_call: TRBV6-2/TRBV6-3
j_call: TRBJ1-1
cdr3_aa: ASSYGTRNTEAF

v_call: TRBV10-3
j_call: TRBJ2-5
cdr3_aa: AISGLNTGGRYNEQY

v_call: TRBV20-1
j_call: TRBJ2-1
cdr3_aa: SARDPWTSTNEQF

v_call: TRBV18
j_call: TRBJ2-3
cdr3_aa: ASSRRSQEDTQY

v_call: TRBV11-3
j_call: TRBJ2-1
cdr3_aa: ASSLGWRSSEQF

v_call: TRBV5-1
j_call: TRBJ1-5
cdr3_aa: ASSLDGTANQPQH

v_call: TRBV20-1
j_call: TRBJ2-5
cdr3_aa: SGQGAGETQY

v_call: TRBV28
j_call: TRBJ2-7
cdr3_aa: ATKREGRGEQY

v_call: TRBV12-3/TRBV12-4
j_call: TRBJ2-2
cdr3_aa: ASSASTGELF

v_call: TRBV4-2
j_call: -
cdr3_aa: ASSQERRNTYEQY

v_call: TRBV20-1
j_call: TRBJ1-2
cdr3_aa: SAHPGTGRAANYGYT

v_call: TRBV7-2
j_call: TRBJ2-5
cdr3_aa: ASSLMFETQY

v_call: TRBV5-1
j_call: TRBJ2-3
cdr3_aa: AGSLPEDMQY

v_call: TRBV12-3/TRBV12-4
j_call: TRBJ2-7
cdr3_aa: ASRVGLAGNNEQY

v_call: TRBV7-3
j_call: TRBJ1-2
cdr3_aa: ASSLMAGEGGCT

v_call: TRBV6-5
j_call: TRBJ1-6
cdr3_aa: ASSYSGLGVSGSPLH

v_call: TRBV18
j_call: TRBJ2-7
cdr3_aa: ASSARPYEQY

v_call: TRBV10-3
j_call: TRBJ1-4
cdr3_aa: ASQEERNEKLF

v_call: TRBV7-2
j_call: TRBJ2-5
cdr3_aa: ASSLMFGRGLEETQY

v_call: TRBV18
j_call: TRBJ1-5
cdr3_aa: ASSPSLTNQPQH

v_call: TRBV20-1
j_call: TRBJ2-1
cdr3_aa: SATDSNSYEQF

v_call: TRBV20-1
j_call: TRBJ2-3
cdr3_aa: SARGLAEGTDTQY

v_call: TRBV24-1
j_call: TRBJ2-5
cdr3_aa: ATQLAGSETQY